This T cell receptor (beta chain) derives from a study of T cells in Graves' hyperthyroidism and ophthalmopathy. This CDR3 is 13 amino acids long. Germline V gene data show CDR1 as DFQATT and CDR2 as SNEGSKA (reference sequence). The V and J ends lost 4 bases and 2 bases respectively, with 11 bases between them. Researchers took RNA transcripts and amplified the TCR beta CDR3 regions from them. RT-PCR in the first round (using the HTBI primer set) targeted the TCR CDR3. Via MiXCR, TCRdb re-called the multiplex PCR reads, giving one row per CDR3 protein. The data show roughly 500,000 distinct CDR3 sequences, 35% to 50% seen once.

J is TRBJ1-1 and V is TRBV20-1, with D tentatively TRBD1 (5 bases). Sequenced input: peripheral blood or thyroid tissue (not recorded which). This receptor was identified in an adult woman with Graves' disease, either hyperthyroidism or ophthalmopathy (not recorded which). The CDR3 is CSATRDLNTEAFF. In DNA form, the CDR3 reads TGCAGTGCTACCCGGGACCTCAACACTGAAGCTTTCTTT.